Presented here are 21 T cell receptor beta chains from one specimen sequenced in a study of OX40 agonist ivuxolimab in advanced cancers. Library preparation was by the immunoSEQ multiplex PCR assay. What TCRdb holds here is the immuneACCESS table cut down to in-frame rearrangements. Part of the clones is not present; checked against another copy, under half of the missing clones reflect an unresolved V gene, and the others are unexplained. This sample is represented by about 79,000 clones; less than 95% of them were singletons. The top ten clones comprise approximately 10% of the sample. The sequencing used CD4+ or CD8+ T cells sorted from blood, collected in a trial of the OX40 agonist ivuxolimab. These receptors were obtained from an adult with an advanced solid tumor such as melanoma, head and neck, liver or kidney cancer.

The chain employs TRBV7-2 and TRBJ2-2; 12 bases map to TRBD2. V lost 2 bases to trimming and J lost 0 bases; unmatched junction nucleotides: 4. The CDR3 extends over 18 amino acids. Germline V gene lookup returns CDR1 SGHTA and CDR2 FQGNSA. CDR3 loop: CASSLILAGGSNTGELFF. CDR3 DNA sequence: TGTGCCAGCAGCTTAATACTAGCGGGGGGCTCGAACACCGGGGAGCTGTTTTTT.

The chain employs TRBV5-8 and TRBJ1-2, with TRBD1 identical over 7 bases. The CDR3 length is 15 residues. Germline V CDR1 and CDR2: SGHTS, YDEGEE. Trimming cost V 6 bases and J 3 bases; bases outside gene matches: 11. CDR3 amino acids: CASITTRDSDYGYTF. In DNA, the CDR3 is TGTGCCAGCATCACAACCCGGGACAGCGACTATGGCTACACCTTC. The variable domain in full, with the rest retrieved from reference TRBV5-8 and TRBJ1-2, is EAGVTQSPTHLIKTRGQQATLRCSPISGHTSVYWYQQALGLGLQFLLWYDEGEERNRGNFPPRFSGRQFPNYSSELNVNALELEDSALYLCASITTRDSDYGYTFGSGTRLTVV.

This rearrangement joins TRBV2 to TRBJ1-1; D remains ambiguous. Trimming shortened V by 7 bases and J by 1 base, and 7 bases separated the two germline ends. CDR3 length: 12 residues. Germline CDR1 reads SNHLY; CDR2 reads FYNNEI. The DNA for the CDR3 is TGTGCCAGCATCCCAGGGAACACTGAAGCTTTCTTT. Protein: CASIPGNTEAFF. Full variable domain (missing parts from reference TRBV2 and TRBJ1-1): EPEVTQTPSHQVTQMGQEVILRCVPISNHLYFYWYRQILGQKVEFLVSFYNNEISEKSEIFDDQFSVERPDGSNFTLKIRSTKLEDSAMYFCASIPGNTEAFFGQGTRLTVV.

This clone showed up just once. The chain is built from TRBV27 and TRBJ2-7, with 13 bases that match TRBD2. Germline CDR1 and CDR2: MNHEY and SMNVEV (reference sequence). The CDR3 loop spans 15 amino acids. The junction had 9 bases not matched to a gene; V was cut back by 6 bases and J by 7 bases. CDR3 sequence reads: CASSPGTSGAGEQYF. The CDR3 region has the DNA TGTGCCAGCAGCCCCGGGACTAGCGGGGCGGGGGAGCAGTACTTC.

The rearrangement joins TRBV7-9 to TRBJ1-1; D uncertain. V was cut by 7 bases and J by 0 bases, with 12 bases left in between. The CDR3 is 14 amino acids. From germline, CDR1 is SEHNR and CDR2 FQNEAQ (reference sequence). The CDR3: CASKAGGLNTEAFF. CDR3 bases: TGTGCCAGCAAAGCGGGAGGCCTGAACACTGAAGCTTTCTTT.

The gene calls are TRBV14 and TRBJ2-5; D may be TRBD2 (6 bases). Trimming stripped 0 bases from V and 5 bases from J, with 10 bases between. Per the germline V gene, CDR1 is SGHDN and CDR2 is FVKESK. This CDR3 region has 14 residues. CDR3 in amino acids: CASSQERGRETQYF. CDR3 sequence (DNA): TGTGCCAGCAGCCAAGAGCGGGGCCGGGAGACCCAGTACTTC.

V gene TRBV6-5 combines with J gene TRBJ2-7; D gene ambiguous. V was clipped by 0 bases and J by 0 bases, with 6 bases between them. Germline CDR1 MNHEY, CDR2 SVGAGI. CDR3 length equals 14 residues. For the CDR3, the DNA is TGTGCCAGCAGTTACTCGGGCTCCTCCTACGAGCAGTACTTC. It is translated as CASSYSGSSYEQYF.

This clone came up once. This CDR3 reads CASSQNGQGGRGEKLFF. The CDR3 DNA reads as TGTGCCAGCAGTCAAAACGGACAGGGCGGCCGGGGTGAAAAACTGTTTTTT. The chain couples TRBV27 to TRBJ1-4; 8 bases align to TRBD1. Germline lookup yields CDR1 MNHEY and CDR2 SMNVEV (reference sequence). The CDR3 is 17 amino acids. J was trimmed by 7 bases and V by 5 bases; bases with no gene match: 15. The variable domain in full, with the rest retrieved from reference TRBV27 and TRBJ1-4, is EAQVTQNPRYLITVTGKKLTVTCSQNMNHEYMSWYRQDPGLGLRQIYYSMNVEVTDKGDVPEGYKVSRKEKRNFPLILESPSPNQTSLYFCASSQNGQGGRGEKLFFGSGTQLSVL.

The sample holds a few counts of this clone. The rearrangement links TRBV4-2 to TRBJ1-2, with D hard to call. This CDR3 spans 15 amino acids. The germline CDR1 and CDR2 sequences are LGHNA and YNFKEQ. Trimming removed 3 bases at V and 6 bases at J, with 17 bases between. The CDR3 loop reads CASSQLVSGFHGYTF. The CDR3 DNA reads TGTGCCAGCAGCCAGCTCGTATCAGGATTCCATGGCTACACCTTC.

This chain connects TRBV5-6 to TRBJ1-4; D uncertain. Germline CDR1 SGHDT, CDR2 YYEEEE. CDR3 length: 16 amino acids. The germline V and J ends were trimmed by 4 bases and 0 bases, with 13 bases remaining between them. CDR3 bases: TGTGCCAGCAGCCCGGCACTGGGTGCAACTAATGAAAAACTGTTTTTT. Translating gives CASSPALGATNEKLFF.

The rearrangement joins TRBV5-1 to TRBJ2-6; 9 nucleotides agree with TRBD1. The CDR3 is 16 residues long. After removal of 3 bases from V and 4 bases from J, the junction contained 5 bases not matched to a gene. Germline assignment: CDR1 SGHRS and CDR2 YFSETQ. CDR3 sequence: CASSWDRESGANVLTF. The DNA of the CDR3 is TGCGCCAGCAGCTGGGACAGGGAGTCCGGGGCCAACGTCCTGACTTTC.

CDR3 DNA sequence: TGTGCCAGCAGCGATCCGACAGGGGGCGGAAACTATGGCTACACCTTC. Amino acids: CASSDPTGGGNYGYTF. J is TRBJ1-2 and V is TRBV7-9; 10 bases line up with TRBD1. The CDR3 length is 16 residues. The J segment lost 2 bases and the V segment lost 5 bases, leaving 8 bases of the junction unmatched. Germline CDR1 reads SEHNR; CDR2 reads FQNEAQ (reference sequence).

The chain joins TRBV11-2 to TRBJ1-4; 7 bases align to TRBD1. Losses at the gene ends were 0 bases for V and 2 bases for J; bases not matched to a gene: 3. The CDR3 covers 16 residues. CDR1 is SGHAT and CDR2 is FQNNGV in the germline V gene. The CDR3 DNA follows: TGTGCCAGCAGCTTAGATCCGGGACAGACTAATGAAAAACTGTTTTTT. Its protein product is CASSLDPGQTNEKLFF.

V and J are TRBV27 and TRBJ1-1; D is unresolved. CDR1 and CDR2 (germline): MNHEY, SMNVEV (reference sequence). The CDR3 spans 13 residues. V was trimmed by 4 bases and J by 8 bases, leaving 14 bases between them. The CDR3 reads CASSSTGVLEAFF. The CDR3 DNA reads TGTGCCAGCAGTTCTACGGGAGTCTTGGAAGCTTTCTTT.

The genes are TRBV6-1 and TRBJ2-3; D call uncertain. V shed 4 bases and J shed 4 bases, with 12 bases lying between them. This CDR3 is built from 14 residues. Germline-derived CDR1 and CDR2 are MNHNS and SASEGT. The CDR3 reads CASSAYWSPDTQYF. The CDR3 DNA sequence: TGTGCCAGCAGTGCATATTGGAGCCCAGATACGCAGTATTTT.

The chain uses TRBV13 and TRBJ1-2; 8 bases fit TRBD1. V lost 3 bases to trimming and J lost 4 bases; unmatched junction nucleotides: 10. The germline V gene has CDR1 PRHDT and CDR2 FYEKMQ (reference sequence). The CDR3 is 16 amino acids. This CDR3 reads CASSLGSRDRIYGYTF. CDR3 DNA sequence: TGTGCCAGCAGCTTGGGGAGCCGGGACAGGATCTATGGCTACACCTTC.

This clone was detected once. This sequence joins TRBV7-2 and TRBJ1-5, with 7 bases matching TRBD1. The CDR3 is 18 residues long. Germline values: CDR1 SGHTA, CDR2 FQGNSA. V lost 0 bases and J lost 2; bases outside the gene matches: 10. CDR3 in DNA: TGTGCCAGCAGCTTAGCCGGAGACAGGGTGGATGGCAATCAGCCCCAGCATTTT. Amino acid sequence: CASSLAGDRVDGNQPQHF. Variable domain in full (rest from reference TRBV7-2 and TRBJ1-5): GAGVSQSPSNKVTEKGKDVELRCDPISGHTALYWYRQSLGQGLEFLIYFQGNSAPDKSGLPSDRFSAERTGGSVSTLTIQRTQQEDSAVYLCASSLAGDRVDGNQPQHFGDGTRLSIL.

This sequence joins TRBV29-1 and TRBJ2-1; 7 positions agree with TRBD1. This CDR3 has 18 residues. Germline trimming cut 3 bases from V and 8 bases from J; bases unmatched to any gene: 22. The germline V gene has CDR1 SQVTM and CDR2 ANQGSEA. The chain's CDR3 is CSVDDRHSGITQGDEQFF. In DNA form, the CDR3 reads TGCAGCGTTGATGACCGACATTCCGGGATCACCCAGGGGGATGAGCAGTTCTTC.

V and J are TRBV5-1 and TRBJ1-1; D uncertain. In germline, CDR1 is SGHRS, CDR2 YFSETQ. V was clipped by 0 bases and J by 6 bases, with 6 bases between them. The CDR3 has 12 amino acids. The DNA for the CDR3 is TGCGCCAGCAGCTTGGTTTATCCTGAAGCTTTCTTT. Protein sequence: CASSLVYPEAFF. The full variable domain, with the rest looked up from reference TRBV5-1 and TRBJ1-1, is KAGVTQTPRYLIKTRGQQVTLSCSPISGHRSVSWYQQTPGQGLQFLFEYFSETQRNKGNFPGRFSGRQFSNSRSEMNVSTLELGDSALYLCASSLVYPEAFFGQGTRLTVV.

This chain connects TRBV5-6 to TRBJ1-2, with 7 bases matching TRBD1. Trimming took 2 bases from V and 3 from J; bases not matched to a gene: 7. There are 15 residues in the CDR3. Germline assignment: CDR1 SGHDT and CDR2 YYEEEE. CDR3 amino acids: CASSFGDSLYYGYTF. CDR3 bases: TGTGCCAGCAGCTTTGGGGACAGTTTGTACTATGGCTACACCTTC.

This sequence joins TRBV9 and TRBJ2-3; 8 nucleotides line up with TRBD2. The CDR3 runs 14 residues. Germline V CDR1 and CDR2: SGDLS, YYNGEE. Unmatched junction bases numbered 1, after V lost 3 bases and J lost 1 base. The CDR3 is CASSDSGGTDTQYF. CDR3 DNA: TGTGCCAGCAGCGATAGCGGGGGCACAGATACGCAGTATTTT.